Listed below are T cell receptor beta chains from one sample, sequenced in a study of blood T cell dynamics during melanoma immunotherapy. TCRdb's table, derived via immunoSEQ multiplex PCR, lists solely in-frame clones and lacks some. The data contain under 15,000 clones, 85% to 90% of them singletons. Sequenced material: blood, taken from a patient treated with checkpoint blockade. The receptors originated from a human donor with melanoma. Both conserved end residues are part of each CDR3. D genes are given only for firm matches. The size entry is marked missing in some rows and otherwise reads once, few, many or a size class.

CDR3	DNA	J	D	V	size
CASSLDTDTQYF	TGTGCCAGCAGTCTAGACACAGATACGCAGTATTTT	TRBJ2-3	.	TRBV25-1	.
CASGKSGTNTDTQYF	TGTGCCAGCGGCAAATCCGGGACTAACACAGATACGCAGTATTTT	TRBJ2-3	TRBD2	TRBV5-4	.
CASSIGTTTNEKLFF	TGCGCCAGCAGCATCGGGACCACAACTAATGAAAAACTGTTTTTT	TRBJ1-4	.	TRBV5-1	.
CASSTWTREQYF	TGTGCCAGTAGTACATGGACACGCGAGCAGTACTTC	TRBJ2-7	.	TRBV19	.
CASSIDLGYNEQFF	TGTGCCAGTAGTATAGATCTAGGTTACAATGAGCAGTTCTTC	TRBJ2-1	.	TRBV19	.
CASSIGHRVWEQYF	TGTGCCAGTAGTATAGGCCACCGAGTCTGGGAGCAGTACTTC	TRBJ2-7	.	TRBV19	.
CASRDGTGPYEQYF	TGTGCCAGCAGGGATGGGACAGGTCCCTACGAGCAGTACTTC	TRBJ2-7	TRBD1	TRBV11-2	.
CASSLMGLPSTEAFF	TGTGCCAGCAGCTTGATGGGTCTTCCCAGCACTGAAGCTTTCTTT	TRBJ1-1	.	TRBV5-6	.
CASSLEYEQYF	TGTGCCAGCAGCTTAGAATACGAGCAGTACTTC	TRBJ2-7	.	TRBV7-9	.
CASSLARGGMNEQFF	TGTGCCAGCAGCTTGGCCCGGGGAGGGATGAATGAGCAGTTCTTC	TRBJ2-1	TRBD2	TRBV5-8	few
CASSFAFQRGNNEQFF	TGTGCCAGCAGCTTTGCCTTCCAGCGGGGAAACAATGAGCAGTTCTTC	TRBJ2-1	TRBD2	TRBV7-8	.
CASSPNQGATKTQYF	TGTGCCAGCAGCCCTAATCAGGGGGCGACGAAGACCCAGTACTTC	TRBJ2-5	TRBD1	TRBV9	.
CAWSVQFGQGQFF	TGTGCCTGGAGTGTACAGTTCGGTCAGGGGCAGTTCTTT	TRBJ1-1	.	TRBV30	.
CASKGHNEQFF	TGCGCCAGCAAGGGGCACAATGAGCAGTTCTTC	TRBJ2-1	.	TRBV5-1	.
CASSFAGTKYNSPLHF	TGTGCCAGCAGCTTTGCCGGGACAAAGTATAATTCACCCCTCCACTTT	TRBJ1-6	.	TRBV7-2	.
CASSYRSSTDTQYF	TGTGCCAGCAGTTATAGGTCTAGCACAGATACGCAGTATTTT	TRBJ2-3	.	TRBV6-6	.
CASSSDSQPQHF	TGTGCCAGCAGCTCGGACAGCCAGCCCCAGCATTTT	TRBJ1-5	.	TRBV7-9	few
CASSFTVYEQYF	TGTGCCAGCAGCTTTACAGTTTACGAGCAGTACTTC	TRBJ2-7	.	TRBV7-9	.
CASSDPGWPNEKLFF	TGTGCCAGCAGTGACCCGGGTTGGCCCAATGAAAAACTGTTTTTT	TRBJ1-4	.	TRBV6-1	once
CASSQVGGSPGKLFF	TGTGCCAGCAGCCAAGTAGGAGGGTCACCTGGGAAACTGTTTTTT	TRBJ1-4	.	TRBV14	.
CASSWSSSTETQYF	TGTGCCAGCAGCTGGTCCTCCAGTACAGAGACCCAGTACTTC	TRBJ2-5	.	TRBV7-2	.
CASSLASSGDTQYF	TGCGCCAGCAGCTTGGCCAGTTCCGGAGATACGCAGTATTTT	TRBJ2-3	.	TRBV5-1	.
CASSLSSTDTQYF	TGTGCCAGCAGCTTATCGAGCACAGATACGCAGTATTTT	TRBJ2-3	.	TRBV7-9	few
CASSLSGPAWGQYF	TGTGCCAGCAGTTTATCCGGTCCGGCCTGGGGGCAGTACTTC	TRBJ2-7	.	TRBV28	.
CASSMVAGNTGELFF	TGTGCCAGTAGTATGGTAGCGGGAAACACCGGGGAGCTGTTTTTT	TRBJ2-2	TRBD2	TRBV19	.
CASSSPPGRGGRADTQYF	TGTGCCAGCAGCTCCCCCCCGGGGAGGGGGGGGCGCGCAGATACGCAGTATTTT	TRBJ2-3	.	TRBV7-2	.
CASSSDRRSYNSPLHF	TGTGCCAGCAGCTCGGACAGGCGGTCCTATAATTCACCCCTCCACTTT	TRBJ1-6	TRBD1	TRBV7-9	.